Shown below are 15 T cell receptor beta chains from a single sample sequenced in a study of blood T cell repertoires in COVID-19. TCRdb's table, derived via immunoSEQ multiplex PCR, lists solely in-frame clones and lacks some. This table has around 130,000 clones, under 90% appearing once. Sequenced material: peripheral blood. These TCRs come from a man in his fifties or sixties with acute or convalescent COVID-19.

The chain recombines TRBV29-1 with TRBJ2-1, with TRBD2 matching 16 bases. Unmatched junction bases numbered 15, after V lost 6 bases and J lost 7 bases. CDR1 and CDR2 from the germline V gene are SQVTM and ANQGSEA. The CDR3 contains 18 residues. The CDR3: CSVAGTSGRAISGNEQFF. In DNA, the CDR3 is TGCAGCGTCGCCGGGACTAGCGGGAGGGCCATCTCGGGGAATGAGCAGTTCTTC.

This rearrangement joins TRBV16 to TRBJ1-5; TRBD1 matches 7 bases. The CDR3 has 17 amino acids. V lost 3 bases, J lost 2 bases, and 10 bases stayed unmatched. Germline V gene sequence: CDR1 KGHSY, CDR2 FQNENV. This CDR3 is CASSQRTGGEGNQPQHF. The CDR3 DNA follows: TGTGCCAGCAGCCAGAGGACAGGCGGGGAAGGCAATCAGCCCCAGCATTTT.

This chain joins TRBV7-9 and TRBJ2-7, with TRBD2 matching 8 bases. The CDR3 spans 15 residues. V was clipped by 5 bases and J by 2 bases; unmatched bases: 8. Per the germline V gene, CDR1 is SEHNR and CDR2 is FQNEAQ (reference sequence). The CDR3 DNA is TGTGCCAGCAGCGGTAGCGGGGCGGCCACCTACGAGCAGTACTTC. This encodes CASSGSGAATYEQYF. Drawing the rest from reference TRBV7-9 and TRBJ2-7, the complete variable domain is DTGVSQNPRHKITKRGQNVTFRCDPISEHNRLYWYRQTLGQGPEFLTYFQNEAQLEKSRLLSDRFSAERPKGSFSTLEIQRTEQGDSAMYLCASSGSGAATYEQYFGPGTRLTVT.

The rearrangement joins TRBV5-1 to TRBJ2-7; maybe TRBD1 (5 bases). Trimming pared 4 bases from V and 6 bases from J, leaving 26 bases between. CDR1 SGHRS and CDR2 YFSETQ come from the germline V gene. The CDR3 runs to 17 residues. CDR3 loop: CASSPAAGRGMRSEQYF. CDR3 nucleotide sequence: TGCGCCAGCAGCCCGGCGGCAGGGCGAGGAATGCGATCCGAGCAGTACTTC.

V usage is TRBV28 and J usage is TRBJ2-5, with a tentative D call TRBD1 (6 bases). V dropped 5 bases and J dropped 7 bases, with 17 bases sitting between them. This CDR3 contains 14 residues. CDR1 is MDHEN and CDR2 is SYDVKM in the germline V gene. The CDR3 loop is CASSPRAGVPTQYF. The DNA for the CDR3 is TGTGCCAGCAGTCCTCGAGCAGGGGTTCCGACCCAGTACTTC.

The table lists this clone with a count of one. The J gene is TRBJ2-1, the V gene TRBV7-9; 7 nucleotides line up with TRBD2. This CDR3 comprises 14 residues. Trimming cost V 7 bases and J 3 bases; bases outside gene matches: 6. Germline loops: CDR1 SEHNR, CDR2 FQNEAQ (reference sequence). The CDR3 loop reads CASTQLASYNEQFF. For the CDR3, the DNA is TGTGCCAGCACCCAACTAGCGAGCTACAATGAGCAGTTCTTC.

The genes are TRBV4-3 and TRBJ2-2; D possibly corresponds to TRBD1 (6 bases). The germline CDR1 and CDR2 sequences are LGHNA and YSLEER. The V end was cut by 4 bases, the J end by 2 bases, with 17 bases between. The CDR3 has 17 amino acids. The chain's CDR3 is CASSPDIGTLNTGELFF. DNA for the CDR3: TGCGCCAGCAGCCCGGATATAGGGACACTCAACACCGGGGAGCTGTTTTTT.

This clone came up a few times. This rearrangement joins TRBV9 to TRBJ2-5; a possible D gene is TRBD1 (5 bases). V lost 0 bases to trimming and J lost 0 bases, with 9 bases between them. CDR1 is SGDLS, CDR2 YYNGEE, per germline. There are 15 residues in the CDR3. CDR3 sequence reads: CASSVGEGDQETQYF. CDR3 in DNA: TGTGCCAGCAGCGTAGGTGAAGGGGACCAAGAGACCCAGTACTTC.

The chain employs TRBV7-2 and TRBJ2-5; 7 bases match TRBD1. V shed 7 bases and J 4 bases; nucleotides not matched to a gene: 9. From germline, CDR1 is SGHTA and CDR2 FQGNSA. CDR3 size: 14 residues. In nucleotides, the CDR3 is TGTGCCAGCACCCTCCGAGACAGGGCAGAGACCCAGTACTTC. Encoded protein: CASTLRDRAETQYF.

The gene calls are TRBV5-4 and TRBJ2-1; a possible D gene is TRBD2 (5 bases). This CDR3 contains 15 residues. CDR1 is SGHNT and CDR2 is YYREEE in the germline V gene (reference sequence). Trimming removed 1 base at V and 2 bases at J, with 10 bases between. For the CDR3, the DNA is TGTGCCAGCAGCTTGCCGGGATCCCCCTACAATGAGCAGTTCTTC. Its translation: CASSLPGSPYNEQFF.

The chain combines TRBV2 with TRBJ2-1; 10 bases fit TRBD2. Trimming at V came to 8 bases and at J to 4 bases, leaving 8 bases not matched to a gene. This CDR3 contains 15 residues. Germline V gives CDR1 SNHLY, CDR2 FYNNEI. The CDR3 DNA reads TGTGCCAGCGAGTCCGGGACTAGCGCATACAATGAGCAGTTCTTC. Translation gives CASESGTSAYNEQFF.

Comments on this clone: The junction shows a germline mismatch at one end, possibly a read error. The CDR3 DNA is TGCGCCAGCAGCTTGGCCTTAAGCACGGATACGCAGTATTTT. It is translated as CASSLALSTDTQYF. This chain joins TRBV5-1 and TRBJ2-3; the D is unclear. The CDR3 spans 14 residues. Germline V gene sequence: CDR1 SGHRS, CDR2 YFSETQ.

The genes are TRBV11-3 and TRBJ2-3; TRBD2 agrees at 9 bases. This CDR3 contains 16 residues. CDR1 SGHNT and CDR2 YENEEA come from the germline V gene. The V gene end was trimmed by 5 bases and the J gene end by 6 bases; junction bases not matched to a gene: 12. As DNA, the CDR3 is TGTGCCAGCAGCCCGGGAGCTAGCGGGACTTTCGATACGCAGTATTTT. Translated, it gives CASSPGASGTFDTQYF.

The chain couples TRBV5-1 to TRBJ2-2, with TRBD2 as a possible D gene (5 bases). Germline V gives CDR1 SGHRS, CDR2 YFSETQ. Trimming shortened V by 1 base and J by 6 bases, and 13 bases separated the two germline ends. The CDR3 loop spans 15 amino acids. CDR3: CASSLTALGAGELFF. CDR3 coding DNA: TGCGCCAGCAGCTTGACTGCCCTCGGGGCCGGGGAGCTGTTTTTT.

This chain connects TRBV28 to TRBJ1-6, with 7 positions matching TRBD1. V trimming: 5 bases; J trimming: 5 bases; junction bases outside the gene matches: 6. There are 15 residues in the CDR3. Germline V gene lookup returns CDR1 MDHEN and CDR2 SYDVKM. Here the CDR3 DNA reads TGTGCCAGCAGTCCGACCGGGACAGATAATTCACCCCTCCACTTT. Its translation is CASSPTGTDNSPLHF.